The T cell receptor beta chain under discussion was sequenced for a study of T-cell reconstitution after alpha-beta-depleted transplantation in children (dated by TCRdb to 2016 to 2017). Notes on the research overall: The study quantitatively tracked T-cell immune reconstitution after TCRalphabeta/CD19-depleted allogeneic hematopoietic cell transplantation in children using TCR repertoire profiling.

Spanning cysteine to phenylalanine, the CDR3 consists of 15 amino acids. The kept DNA is CDR3 alone, 45 bases in frame from the first base. According to the germline V gene, CDR1 reads WSHSY and CDR2 reads SAAADI. Trimming removed 7 bases from V and 4 bases from J, leaving 19 bases between the germline ends. The sample's treatment or condition label, in plain terms: allogeneic hematopoietic cell transplantation with graft depleted of TCRalphabeta T cells and CD19 B cells. The children who served as transplant recipients had been given grafts of TCRalphabeta/CD19-depleted allogeneic hematopoietic cells. The library was prepared using PCR. The run used an Illumina HiSeq 2500. TCR library preparation used molecular barcoding, with unique molecular identifiers applied to normalize quantification of the TCRbeta repertoire. In TCRdb, the public reads were trimmed at Q25 with fastp and aligned with MiXCR, with productive beta chains retained. Every CDR3 protein is listed once, alongside the most common genes and DNA of its rows. The sample table lists over 400,000 distinct CDR3 sequences, around 46% of them with a count of one. The top ten constitute 27% of the sample.

Comment on this clonotype: What this receptor recognizes is not known. Per-base qualities were not stored, and no clone one base away is much larger.

General conclusions and limits of the study: The apparently early recovery of alphabetaT-cell counts about two months after transplant reportedly depended on only several hundred rapidly expanded clones that came from non-depleted graft cells. In some patients, the high TCRbeta diversity seen at day 60 was put down to recipient T cells and intrathymic progenitors that had survived conditioning. Over the following months the frequencies of hyperexpanded clones went down, and after one year T-cell counts and TCRbeta diversity were mostly credited to newly produced T cells.

The chain is made from TRBV10-2 and TRBJ1-1; the D segment could be TRBD1, given 5 matching bases. This specimen consisted of PBMCs, obtained before TCRalphabeta/CD19-depleted stem cell transplant. The TCR originated in a girl aged 2 to 10 with aplastic anemia, due to receive a stem cell transplant. The nucleotide sequence reads TGCGCCAGCACCGACCCCCGTTTGGGGGGCACTGAAGCTTTCTTT. This sequence encodes CASTDPRLGGTEAFF.